This T cell receptor beta chain derives from a study of blood T cells in healthy people across ages (dated by TCRdb to the mid-2010s). Regarding the complete study: In model experiments, roughly one uniquely barcoded TCR beta cDNA molecule per two T cells was captured by template switching. The study analyzed two additional independent replicas of 1 million unique cDNA reads from the same blood draw for two donors, one aged 18 to 30 and one aged 80 or older. To avoid experimental bias, donors of different ages were randomly spread across the sequencing lanes. To track age-related changes in TCR beta repertoire diversity, the study relied on deep sequencing normalized with unique cDNA molecular identifiers. The donors were split into four age groups: young (average around 15 years), middle-aged (more than 35), aged (approximately 59) and long-lived (more than 80). The paper as a whole reports these results and caveats: There was a strong correlation between observed TCR beta diversity and the percentage of naive T cells measured by flow cytometry. Estimates of total diversity from one million sequenced T cells were regarded as lower bounds and underestimates. Compared with the aged group, the long-lived group had more naive CD4+ T cells, fewer expanded clones and increased TCR diversity, suggesting age selection. Because the CMV infection status of the donors was unknown, age-related changes in expanded clonotypes may potentially have been confounded. Conclusive comparison of naive and antigen-experienced compartments was prevented by the profiling of bulk unsorted PBMCs. Observed TCR beta diversity per million T cells fell roughly linearly with age, and a significant reduction was already apparent by age roughly 41.

The V end gives up 4 bases and the J end 6 bases, leaving 4 bases in the junction not matched to a gene. CDR1 MGHRA and CDR2 YSYEKL are derived from the germline V gene. From its cysteine to its phenylalanine, the CDR3 spans 15 amino acids. Only CDR3 DNA remains: 45 bases, in frame from the first base. About this clonotype: Its antigen remains undetermined. No much larger clonotype is one base removed from it; base qualities were not supplied.

The library came from 5' RACE. A second PCR of roughly 7 to 11 cycles was performed with a sample-barcoded 5' primer and a J-beta primer mix. A unique molecular identifier was introduced onto each TCR beta cDNA molecule by a template-switch 5' adaptor carrying 12 random nucleotides. Each sample yielded at least 2.5 million CDR3-containing paired-end reads. First-strand cDNA synthesis was performed from all RNA using the Mint cDNA synthesis kit, with priming by a TRBC-specific oligonucleotide. After uracil-DNA glycosylase treatment, a first 18-cycle PCR used universal primers M1SS and BC2_uni_R on all cDNA. Concerning the study's data processing: Each sample was normalized by randomly selecting 1 million high-quality reads, each carrying a distinct molecular identifier. Instead of being binned into consensus sequences, reads with shared molecular identifiers were discarded. MiTCR, set to a Q25 quality threshold and the strictest error-elimination algorithm, was used for CDR3 identification, clonotype clustering and error correction. Lower-bound total TCR beta diversity was estimated with a nonparametric unseen species model using Euler transformation. TCRdb's own reprocessing of the public reads used fastp at Q25 and MiXCR and kept productive beta chains. One record per CDR3 amino acid sequence lists the most common genes and DNA. TCRdb's processing, not the study's, gives the V and J calls here. The sample yields around 1,800,000 distinct CDR3 sequences; approximately 40% were counted once. The ten largest clones add up to 23% of the sample.

Systemically healthy Caucasian individuals from Russia, around 39 in total and aged about 6 to 95 years, were included as donors. Each donor gave about 9.7 milliliters of peripheral blood, drawn into EDTA-treated Vacutainer tubes. Ficoll-Paque density-gradient centrifugation was used to isolate PBMCs, with at least 6 million obtained per sample. Total RNA was extracted from PBMCs with Trizol reagent, with at least 6 micrograms obtained per sample. Naive CD45RAhigh/CD27high T cell percentages were measured by flow cytometry on a PBMC aliquot from every donor. The sample consisted of blood. The clonotype comes from a human donor in good health. This chain is built from TRBV4-1 and TRBJ2-1, and 12 bases in between align with TRBD1. The DNA sequence is as follows: TGCGCCAGCAGCCGGGGACAGGGGGCGATCAATGAGCAGTTCTTC. Its translation is CASSRGQGAINEQFF.